Listed below are T cell receptor beta chains from one sample, sequenced in a study of shared clonotypes between healthy human individuals. TCRdb's table, derived via immunoSEQ multiplex PCR, lists solely in-frame clones and lacks some. The sample carries over 2 million clones, 85% to 95% recorded once. The sequencing sample was made of naive CD4+ T cells sorted from blood. These receptors came from a man aged 18 to 30 in good health. The conserved cysteine and the conserved F or W are not part of the CDR3 here. A D gene is named only where the DNA matches it firmly. Not all rows give a size; the values are once, few, many and, for expanded clones, a class.

V gene	J gene	D gene	clone size	CDR3 protein
TRBV19	TRBJ1-2	NA	NA	ASSPSDGYYGYT
TRBV25-1	TRBJ1-1	NA	NA	ASRESTWGGSTAF
TRBV15	TRBJ2-2	NA	NA	ATSRDLYAPLF
TRBV6-5	TRBJ2-3	TRBD2	NA	ASSPGTSGTDTQY
TRBV19	TRBJ1-5	NA	NA	ASSDPLGRAGPYSNQPQH
TRBV18	TRBJ1-6	NA	NA	ASSRTADNSPLH
TRBV11-3	TRBJ2-2	NA	NA	ASSLRSGSDTGELF
TRBV6-5	TRBJ1-5	TRBD1	few	ASSGTGISNQPQH
TRBV5-1	TRBJ1-2	NA	NA	ASSLVGDYGYT
TRBV18	TRBJ2-3	TRBD1	NA	ASSLGQGTDTQY
TRBV5-6	TRBJ1-5	NA	once	ASSLSSHSNQPQH
TRBV25-1	TRBJ1-6	NA	NA	ASSRQDHSPLH
TRBV2	TRBJ1-5	NA	NA	ASSEYDISNQPQH
TRBV18	TRBJ2-7	NA	NA	ASSRGAGETYEQY
TRBV13	TRBJ2-3	NA	NA	ASSEDSTDTQY
TRBV7-2	TRBJ1-6	NA	NA	ASSLGRGNNSPLH
TRBV4-1	TRBJ2-4	NA	NA	ASSQAYSQGGIQY
TRBV5-4	TRBJ2-7	TRBD1	few	ASGVSGTGTYEQY
TRBV6-5	TRBJ2-7	NA	NA	ASSYLGDEQY
TRBV5-1	TRBJ2-3	NA	NA	ASSLAASTDTQY